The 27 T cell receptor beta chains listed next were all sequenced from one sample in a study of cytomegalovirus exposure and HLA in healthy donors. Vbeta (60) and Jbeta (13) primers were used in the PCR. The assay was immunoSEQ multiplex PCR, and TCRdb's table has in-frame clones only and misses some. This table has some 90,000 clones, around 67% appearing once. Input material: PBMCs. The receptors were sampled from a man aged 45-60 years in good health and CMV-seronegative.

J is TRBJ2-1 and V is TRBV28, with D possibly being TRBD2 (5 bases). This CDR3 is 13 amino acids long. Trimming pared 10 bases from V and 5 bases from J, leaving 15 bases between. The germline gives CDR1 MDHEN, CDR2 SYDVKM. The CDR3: CATIAPSNNEQFF. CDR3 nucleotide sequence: TGTGCCACCATAGCGCCTAGCAACAATGAGCAGTTCTTC.

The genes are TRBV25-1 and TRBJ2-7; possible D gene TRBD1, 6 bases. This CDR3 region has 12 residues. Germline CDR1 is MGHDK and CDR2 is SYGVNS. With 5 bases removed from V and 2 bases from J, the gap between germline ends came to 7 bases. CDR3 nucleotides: TGTGCCAGCAGTCGGGACACCTACGAGCAGTACTTC. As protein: CASSRDTYEQYF.

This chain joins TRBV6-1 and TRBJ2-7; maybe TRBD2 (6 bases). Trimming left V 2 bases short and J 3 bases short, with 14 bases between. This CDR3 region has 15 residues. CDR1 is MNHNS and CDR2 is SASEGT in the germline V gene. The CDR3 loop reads CASSEWGGVYYEQYF. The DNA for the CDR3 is TGTGCCAGCAGTGAATGGGGCGGGGTGTACTACGAGCAGTACTTC.

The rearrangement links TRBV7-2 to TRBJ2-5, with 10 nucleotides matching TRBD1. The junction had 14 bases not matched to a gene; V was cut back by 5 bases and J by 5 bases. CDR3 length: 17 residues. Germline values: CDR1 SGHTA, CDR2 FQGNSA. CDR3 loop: CASSLTPGQGRGETQYF. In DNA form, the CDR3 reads TGTGCCAGCAGCCTAACTCCGGGACAGGGGCGGGGCGAGACCCAGTACTTC.

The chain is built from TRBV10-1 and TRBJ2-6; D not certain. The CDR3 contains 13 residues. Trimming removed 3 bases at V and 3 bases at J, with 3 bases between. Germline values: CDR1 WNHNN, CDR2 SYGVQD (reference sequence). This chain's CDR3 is CASSDSGANVLTF. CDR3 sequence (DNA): TGCGCCAGCAGTGATAGTGGGGCCAACGTCCTGACTTTC.

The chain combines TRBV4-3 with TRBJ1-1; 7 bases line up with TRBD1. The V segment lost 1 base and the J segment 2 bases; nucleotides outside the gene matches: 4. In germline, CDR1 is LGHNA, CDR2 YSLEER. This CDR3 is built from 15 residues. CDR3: CASSQVNRGNTEAFF. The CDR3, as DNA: TGCGCCAGCAGCCAAGTTAACAGGGGAAACACTGAAGCTTTCTTT.

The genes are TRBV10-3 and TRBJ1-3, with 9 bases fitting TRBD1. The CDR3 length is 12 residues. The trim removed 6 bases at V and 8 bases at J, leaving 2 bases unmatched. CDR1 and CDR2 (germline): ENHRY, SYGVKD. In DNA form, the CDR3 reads TGTGCCATCAGGGACAGGGGCGACACCATATATTTT. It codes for CAIRDRGDTIYF.

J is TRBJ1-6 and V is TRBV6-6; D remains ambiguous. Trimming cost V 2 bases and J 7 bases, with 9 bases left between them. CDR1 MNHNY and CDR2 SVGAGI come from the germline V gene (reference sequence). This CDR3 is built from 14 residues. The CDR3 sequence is CASSYDFQNSPLHF. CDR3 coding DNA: TGTGCCAGCAGTTACGACTTTCAGAATTCACCCCTCCACTTT.

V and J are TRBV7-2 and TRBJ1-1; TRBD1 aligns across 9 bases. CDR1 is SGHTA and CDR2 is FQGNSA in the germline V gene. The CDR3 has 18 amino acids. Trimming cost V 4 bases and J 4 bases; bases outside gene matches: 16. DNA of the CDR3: TGTGCCAGCAGCTACGGCAAGGGACAGGGACTTTTGAGCACTGAAGCTTTCTTT. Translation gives CASSYGKGQGLLSTEAFF.

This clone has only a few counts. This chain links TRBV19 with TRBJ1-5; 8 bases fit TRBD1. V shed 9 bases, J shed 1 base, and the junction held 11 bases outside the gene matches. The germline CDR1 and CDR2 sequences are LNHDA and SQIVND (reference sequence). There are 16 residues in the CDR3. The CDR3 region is CASHQGAEGSNQPQHF. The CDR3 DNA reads TGTGCCAGCCATCAGGGGGCGGAGGGAAGCAATCAGCCCCAGCATTTT.

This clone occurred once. The CDR3 sequence: CASSYGTPATNEKLFF. The CDR3 region has the DNA TGTGCCAGCAGTTACGGGACACCTGCTACTAATGAAAAACTGTTTTTT. The chain has TRBV6-5 and TRBJ1-4; perhaps TRBD1 as D (6 bases). Germline lookup yields CDR1 MNHEY and CDR2 SVGAGI. The CDR3 has 16 residues. V shed 2 bases and J shed 2 bases, with 12 bases lying between them.

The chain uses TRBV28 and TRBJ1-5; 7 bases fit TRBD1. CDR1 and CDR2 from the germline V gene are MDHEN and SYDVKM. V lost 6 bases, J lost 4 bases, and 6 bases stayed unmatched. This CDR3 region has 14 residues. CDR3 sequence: CASSPGQRNQPQHF. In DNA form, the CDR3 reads TGTGCCAGCAGCCCGGGACAGCGGAATCAGCCCCAGCATTTT.

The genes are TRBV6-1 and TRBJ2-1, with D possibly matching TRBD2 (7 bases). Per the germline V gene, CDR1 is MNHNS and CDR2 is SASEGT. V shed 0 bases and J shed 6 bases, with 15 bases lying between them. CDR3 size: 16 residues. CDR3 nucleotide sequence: TGTGCCAGCAGTGAAGCTGCTGAGGGAGGGGGCAATGAGCAGTTCTTC. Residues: CASSEAAEGGGNEQFF.

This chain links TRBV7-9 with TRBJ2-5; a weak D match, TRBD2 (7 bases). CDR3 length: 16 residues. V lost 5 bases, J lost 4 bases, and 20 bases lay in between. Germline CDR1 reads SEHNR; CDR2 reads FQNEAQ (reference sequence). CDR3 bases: TGTGCCAGCAGCCGCACGGGGGGCGGTTCGCGAGAGACCCAGTACTTC. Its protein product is CASSRTGGGSRETQYF.

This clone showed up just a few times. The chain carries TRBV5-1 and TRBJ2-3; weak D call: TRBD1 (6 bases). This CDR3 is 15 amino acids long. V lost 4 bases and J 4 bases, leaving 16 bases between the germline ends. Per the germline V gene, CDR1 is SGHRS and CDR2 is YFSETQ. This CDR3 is CASSPPRGSADTQYF. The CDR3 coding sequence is TGCGCCAGCAGCCCCCCCAGGGGTTCGGCAGATACGCAGTATTTT.

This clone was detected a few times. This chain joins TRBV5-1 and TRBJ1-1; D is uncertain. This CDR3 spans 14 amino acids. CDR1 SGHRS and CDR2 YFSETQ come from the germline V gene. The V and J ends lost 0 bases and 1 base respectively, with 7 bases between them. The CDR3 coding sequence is TGCGCCAGCAGCTTGGTGCAGGAGAACACTGAAGCTTTCTTT. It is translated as CASSLVQENTEAFF.

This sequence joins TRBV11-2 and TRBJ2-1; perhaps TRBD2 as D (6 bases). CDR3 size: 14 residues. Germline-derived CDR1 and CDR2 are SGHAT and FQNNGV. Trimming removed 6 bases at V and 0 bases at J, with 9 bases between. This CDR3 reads CASRASDSYNEQFF. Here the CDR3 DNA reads TGTGCCAGCAGGGCTAGCGACTCCTACAATGAGCAGTTCTTC.

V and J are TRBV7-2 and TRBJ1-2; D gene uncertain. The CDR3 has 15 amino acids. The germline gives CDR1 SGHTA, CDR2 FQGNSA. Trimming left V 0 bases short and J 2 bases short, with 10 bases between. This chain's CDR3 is CASSLAPGRNYGYTF. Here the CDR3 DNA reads TGTGCCAGCAGCTTAGCGCCTGGCAGAAACTATGGCTACACCTTC.

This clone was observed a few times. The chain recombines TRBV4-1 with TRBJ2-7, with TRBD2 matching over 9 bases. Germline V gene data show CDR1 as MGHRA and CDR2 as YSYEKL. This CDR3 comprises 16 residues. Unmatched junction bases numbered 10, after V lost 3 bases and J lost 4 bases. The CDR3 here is CASSHDSGSRSYEQYF. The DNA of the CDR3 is TGCGCCAGCAGCCACGATAGCGGGAGTCGGTCGTACGAGCAGTACTTC.

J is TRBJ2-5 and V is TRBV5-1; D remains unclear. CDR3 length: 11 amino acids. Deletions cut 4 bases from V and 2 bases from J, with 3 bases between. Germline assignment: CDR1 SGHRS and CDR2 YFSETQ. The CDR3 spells CASSHQETQYF. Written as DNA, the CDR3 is TGCGCCAGCAGCCATCAAGAGACCCAGTACTTC.

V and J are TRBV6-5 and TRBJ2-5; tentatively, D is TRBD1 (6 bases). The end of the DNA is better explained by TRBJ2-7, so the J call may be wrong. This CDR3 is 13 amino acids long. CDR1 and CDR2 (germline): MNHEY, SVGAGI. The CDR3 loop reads CASKETGNYEQYF. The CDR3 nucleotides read TGTGCCAGCAAGGAAACAGGGAACTACGAGCAGTACTTC.

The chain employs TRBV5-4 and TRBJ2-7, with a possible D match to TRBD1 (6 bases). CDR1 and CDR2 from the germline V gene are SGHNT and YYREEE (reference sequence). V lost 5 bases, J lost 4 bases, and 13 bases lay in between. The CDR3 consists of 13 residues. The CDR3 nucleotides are TGTGCCAGCAGTTCCGGGACAAAGTACGAGCAGTACTTC. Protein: CASSSGTKYEQYF.

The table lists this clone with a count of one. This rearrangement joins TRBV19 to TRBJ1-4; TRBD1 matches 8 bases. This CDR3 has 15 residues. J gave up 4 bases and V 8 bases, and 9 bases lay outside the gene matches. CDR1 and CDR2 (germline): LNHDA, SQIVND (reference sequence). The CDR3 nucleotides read TGTGCCAGTGGACCGACAGGGGCCAATAATGAAAAACTGTTTTTT. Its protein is CASGPTGANNEKLFF.

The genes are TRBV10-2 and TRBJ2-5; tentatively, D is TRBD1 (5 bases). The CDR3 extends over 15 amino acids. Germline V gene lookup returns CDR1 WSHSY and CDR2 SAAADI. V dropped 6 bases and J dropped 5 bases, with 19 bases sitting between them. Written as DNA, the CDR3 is TGCGCCAGCAGGAGAGGACCAGGGCTTCTTGAGACCCAGTACTTC. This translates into CASRRGPGLLETQYF.

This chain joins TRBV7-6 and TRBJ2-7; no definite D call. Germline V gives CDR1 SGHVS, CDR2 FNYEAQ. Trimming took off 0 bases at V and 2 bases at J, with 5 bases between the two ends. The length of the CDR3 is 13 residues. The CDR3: CASSLAQTYEQYF. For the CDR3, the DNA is TGTGCCAGCAGCTTAGCACAGACCTACGAGCAGTACTTC.

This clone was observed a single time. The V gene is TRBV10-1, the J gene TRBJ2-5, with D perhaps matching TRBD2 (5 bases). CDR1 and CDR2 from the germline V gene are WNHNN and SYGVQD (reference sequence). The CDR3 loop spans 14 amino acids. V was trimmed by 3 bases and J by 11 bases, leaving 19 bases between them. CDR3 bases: TGCGCCAGCAGTGAAACTCTAGCAGTCAATGAGCAGTACTTC. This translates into CASSETLAVNEQYF.

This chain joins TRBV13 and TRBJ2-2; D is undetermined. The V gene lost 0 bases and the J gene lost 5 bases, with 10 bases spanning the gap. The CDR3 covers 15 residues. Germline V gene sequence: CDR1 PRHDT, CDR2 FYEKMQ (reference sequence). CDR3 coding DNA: TGTGCCAGCAGCTTAGGGGGCGCCGGAACCGGGGAGCTGTTTTTT. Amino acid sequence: CASSLGGAGTGELFF.